The TCR beta chain described here comes from a study of response to subunit inactivated influenza vaccine. This CDR3 contains 12 residues. Trimming removed 4 bases from V and 4 bases from J, with 7 bases in between. Germline loops: CDR1 SQVTM, CDR2 ANQGSEA. This clonotype appeared a few times. Its antigen is currently unknown. The study's findings and limits: With each seasonal influenza vaccination, the authors suggested, few new T cells are recruited.

TCRdb processed the RT-PCR reads anew with MiXCR; each CDR3 protein has one entry. The repertoire holds hundreds of thousands of distinct CDR3 sequences, with 25% as singletons. The TCR originated in a man aged 50 or older who received an inactivated influenza vaccine. Source: CD4+ T cells sorted from PBMCs, taken 5 to 6 days after vaccination. The V gene is TRBV29-1, the J gene TRBJ1-4; D uncertain. The CDR3 nucleotides are TGCAGCGTTGTCGGGAGTAATGAAAAACTGTTTTTT. Its protein product is CSVVGSNEKLFF.